A single sample gave rise to the 12 T cell receptor beta chains below, sequenced in a study of cytomegalovirus exposure and HLA in healthy donors. PCR primers comprised 60 Vbeta and 13 Jbeta primers. Method: immunoSEQ multiplex PCR; TCRdb's copy keeps in-frame clones and lacks some. The sample holds some 220,000 clones, roughly 78% seen once. Sequenced: PBMCs. The source of these receptors is a boy aged 5-17 years in good health and CMV-seronegative.

The CDR3 reads CAWTGRAYTRSYNEQFF. The CDR3 DNA sequence: TGTGCCTGGACAGGCAGGGCCTACACTCGCTCCTACAATGAGCAGTTCTTC. V usage is TRBV30 and J usage is TRBJ2-1, with D maybe TRBD1 (5 bases). Germline loops: CDR1 GTSNPN, CDR2 SVGIG (reference sequence). Trimming took off 4 bases at V and 0 bases at J, with 19 bases between the two ends. The CDR3 is 17 residues long.

J is TRBJ1-2 and V is TRBV15; 9 bases match TRBD1. The CDR3 runs to 16 residues. Germline V gives CDR1 LNHNV, CDR2 YYDKDF (reference sequence). V shed 2 bases and J 6 bases; nucleotides not matched to a gene: 10. The chain's CDR3 is CATSRLGTGGINGYTF. CDR3 DNA: TGTGCCACCAGCAGACTGGGCACAGGGGGCATTAATGGCTACACCTTC. The variable domain in full, with the rest retrieved from reference TRBV15 and TRBJ1-2, is DAMVIQNPRYQVTQFGKPVTLSCSQTLNHNVMYWYQQKSSQAPKLLFHYYDKDFNNEADTPDNFQSRRPNTSFCFLDIRSPGLGDTAMYLCATSRLGTGGINGYTFGSGTRLTVV.

The rearrangement uses TRBV30 and TRBJ1-4; TRBD1 agrees at 8 bases. The CDR3 totals 13 residues. Germline V CDR1 and CDR2: GTSNPN, SVGIG (reference sequence). V shed 2 bases, J shed 8 bases, and the junction held 4 bases outside the gene matches. The CDR3 reads CAWSLDRDEKLFF. Written as DNA, the CDR3 is TGTGCCTGGAGTTTGGACAGGGACGAAAAACTGTTTTTT. Based on the CDR3 plus reference TRBV30 and TRBJ1-4, the full variable domain is SQTIHQWPATLVQPVGSPLSLECTVEGTSNPNLYWYRQAAGRGLQLLFYSVGIGQISSEVPQNLSASRPQDRQFILSSKKLLLSDSGFYLCAWSLDRDEKLFFGSGTQLSVL.

The genes are TRBV5-6 and TRBJ2-4; 9 nucleotides match TRBD2. The V gene's germline CDR1 is SGHDT and CDR2 YYEEEE. V gave up 4 bases and J gave up 8 bases; unmatched junction bases: 13. CDR3 length equals 16 residues. The CDR3 coding sequence is TGTGCCAGCAGCCTGGTCAGCGGGGGGCCGGCGGACATTCAGTACTTC. Amino acid sequence: CASSLVSGGPADIQYF.

This chain uses TRBV6-5 with TRBJ1-2; D not certain. CDR1 MNHEY and CDR2 SVGAGI come from the germline V gene. The V gene lost 2 bases and the J gene lost 2 bases, with 12 bases spanning the gap. This CDR3 has 15 amino acids. CDR3 bases: TGTGCCAGCAGTTACGATCCGGATAGCAACTATGGCTACACCTTC. It encodes CASSYDPDSNYGYTF.

J is TRBJ1-1 and V is TRBV10-3; 7 nucleotides agree with TRBD1. Losses at the gene ends were 11 bases for V and 4 bases for J; bases not matched to a gene: 16. Germline lookup yields CDR1 ENHRY and CDR2 SYGVKD. CDR3 length equals 15 residues. The CDR3 here is CALKSDRERATEAFF. CDR3 nucleotide sequence: TGTGCCTTAAAGAGCGACAGGGAGAGGGCCACTGAAGCTTTCTTT.

This chain uses TRBV10-3 with TRBJ1-6; TRBD1 agrees at 10 bases. Unmatched junction bases numbered 6, after V lost 2 bases and J lost 8 bases. The CDR3 totals 16 residues. Per the germline V gene, CDR1 is ENHRY and CDR2 is SYGVKD. CDR3 sequence reads: CAISELSTGGDSPLHF. CDR3 bases: TGTGCCATCAGTGAGCTTTCGACAGGGGGCGATTCACCCCTCCACTTT.

This clone was counted once. V and J are TRBV5-4 and TRBJ2-3, with 14 bases identical to TRBD2. V was pared by 4 bases and J by 3 bases, with 10 bases of the junction left unmatched. Looked up from germline, CDR1 is SGHNT and CDR2 is YYREEE (reference sequence). The CDR3 loop spans 18 amino acids. In DNA form, the CDR3 reads TGTGCCAGCAGCCAGAGAATCGGGACTAGCGGGAGAACAGATACGCAGTATTTT. It yields the protein CASSQRIGTSGRTDTQYF.

About this clone: At one boundary the junction diverges from the germline segment, which might be a read error. This chain connects TRBV5-6 to TRBJ2-5; 9 nucleotides line up with TRBD2. This CDR3 comprises 15 residues. CDR1 and CDR2 (germline): SGHDT, YYEEEE. CDR3 sequence: CASSLGGGREGTQYF. The CDR3 DNA is TGTGCCAGCAGTTTGGGCGGAGGGCGGGAGGGAACCCAGTACTTC.

The chain uses TRBV6-5 and TRBJ1-2; D remains ambiguous. V dropped 5 bases and J dropped 5 bases, with 9 bases sitting between them. The CDR3 totals 12 residues. Germline CDR1 MNHEY, CDR2 SVGAGI. CDR3 in amino acids: CASSVGGYGYTF. The CDR3 coding sequence is TGTGCCAGCAGTGTGGGCGGGTATGGCTACACCTTC.

This chain connects TRBV7-6 to TRBJ1-2; 9 bases are shared with TRBD1. Looked up from germline, CDR1 is SGHVS and CDR2 is FNYEAQ. V gave up 5 bases and J gave up 4 bases; unmatched junction bases: 5. This CDR3 has 14 amino acids. CDR3 coding DNA: TGTGCCAGCAGCCCCCAGGACAGGGGCTATGGCTACACCTTC. Amino acid sequence: CASSPQDRGYGYTF.

This sequence joins TRBV7-2 and TRBJ2-1; 9 bases are shared with TRBD2. The CDR3 spans 19 residues. Germline assignment: CDR1 SGHTA and CDR2 FQGNSA. The junction had 22 bases not matched to a gene; V was cut back by 5 bases and J by 8 bases. This CDR3 is CASSPGGSGRPLFRDEQFF. Written as DNA, the CDR3 is TGTGCCAGCAGCCCTGGTGGTAGCGGGAGACCCCTTTTTAGGGATGAGCAGTTCTTC.